This T cell receptor (beta chain) was found in a study of cytomegalovirus exposure and HLA in healthy donors. PCR amplification relied on 60 Vbeta primers (plus 13 Jbeta primers). Measured with immunoSEQ multiplex PCR; TCRdb has only the in-frame clones, and not every one. The sample features more than 130,000 clones, with under 3.5% in its top ten. CDR1 and CDR2 (germline): SGHTA, FQGTGA. V dropped 5 bases and J dropped 7 bases, with 14 bases sitting between them. The length of the CDR3 is 13 residues. The sequenced sample consisted of PBMCs. The rearrangement links TRBV7-3 to TRBJ1-1; D might be TRBD1 (6 bases). The receptor was derived from a man aged 35 to 55 in good health and CMV-seronegative. Written as DNA, the CDR3 is TGTGCCAGCAGCCCAAATCCGACAGGTGAAGCTTTCTTT. Translation: CASSPNPTGEAFF.